This T cell receptor beta chain was obtained from a study of T cell responses to AZD1222 COVID-19 vaccine. Germline lookup yields CDR1 MNHEY and CDR2 SVGAGI. Trimming pared 0 bases from V and 7 bases from J, leaving 13 bases between. CDR3 length: 15 amino acids. The repertoire was sequenced with immunoSEQ multiplex PCR; TCRdb's copy has only in-frame clones and lacks some. The top ten clones hold less than 4% of a sample with 110,000 or so clones, roughly 91% of them seen once. The J gene is TRBJ1-5, the V gene TRBV6-5; no definite D call. This sequence originates from an adult who received the AZD1222 COVID-19 vaccine. This sample comprised peripheral blood, obtained 28 days after the second AZD1222 dose. For the CDR3, the DNA is TGTGCCAGCAGTTACTCGAACCAGGCGCGGCAGCCCCAGCATTTT. It translates to CASSYSNQARQPQHF.